This TCR beta chain was documented in a study of patients and donors after allogeneic stem cell transplantation. TCRdb re-called the RT-PCR reads through MiXCR, storing one row per CDR3 protein. The data hold hundreds of thousands of distinct CDR3 sequences, with 16% observed a single time. With 6 bases removed from V and 2 bases from J, the gap between germline ends came to 10 bases. Germline V gene sequence: CDR1 LNHDA, CDR2 SQIVND (reference sequence). The length of the CDR3 is 13 residues. This clonotype was detected only a few times. Sequenced input: blood, either unsorted or a sorted T cell fraction (not recorded which). The TCR was taken from a human donor who was either an allogeneic HSCT recipient or a stem cell or donor lymphocyte infusion donor (not recorded which). It is not recorded whose cells these are; they may come from a transplant donor. The chain carries TRBV19 and TRBJ1-2; weak D call: TRBD1 (5 bases). In nucleotides, the CDR3 is TGTGCCAGTAGCTTACAGGAGAACTATGGCTACACCTTC. Amino acids: CASSLQENYGYTF.